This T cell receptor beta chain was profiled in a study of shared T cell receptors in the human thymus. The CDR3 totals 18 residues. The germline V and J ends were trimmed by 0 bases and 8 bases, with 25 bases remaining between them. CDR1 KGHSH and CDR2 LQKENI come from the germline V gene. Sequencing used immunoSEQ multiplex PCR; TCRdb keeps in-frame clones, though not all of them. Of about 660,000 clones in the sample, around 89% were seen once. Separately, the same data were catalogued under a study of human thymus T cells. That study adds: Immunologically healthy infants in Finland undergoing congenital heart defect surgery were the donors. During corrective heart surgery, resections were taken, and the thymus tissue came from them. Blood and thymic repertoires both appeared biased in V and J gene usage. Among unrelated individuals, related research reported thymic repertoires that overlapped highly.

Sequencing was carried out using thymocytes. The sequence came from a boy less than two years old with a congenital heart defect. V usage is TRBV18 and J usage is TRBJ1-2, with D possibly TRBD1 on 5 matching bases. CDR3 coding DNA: TGTGCCAGCTCACCACCGGCGGGACCTCATAGAGGGGAGAAAGGCTACACCTTC. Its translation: CASSPPAGPHRGEKGYTF.